This TCR beta chain originates from a study of shared clonotypes between healthy human individuals. Whole-study findings and limits: Shared clonotypes across all four donors exceeded non-shared ones in generation probability.

CDR3 length equals 14 residues. Trimming stripped 5 bases from V and 3 bases from J, with 11 bases between. Germline CDR1 and CDR2: MNHNS and SASEGT. When replicate PCRs were run on sorted subsets, they used about 220 ng DNA, about 30,000 T cell genomes. Sequencing used immunoSEQ multiplex PCR; TCRdb keeps in-frame clones, though not all of them. The sample holds 90,000 to 150,000 clones, around 68% seen once. In CD8 memory, CD45RO+ cells were put together with CCR7-negative CD45RA+ TemRA cells. With respect to this clone: Antigen: not known.

The V and J genes are TRBV6-1 and TRBJ1-5, with D unresolved. The clonotype comes from a woman aged 30 to 39 in good health. Material: memory CD8+ T cells sorted from blood. Stated subset: CD45RO+ cells pooled with CCR7-negative TemRA cells. This CDR3 reads CASSLNVANQPQHF. CDR3 nucleotides: TGTGCCAGCAGTCTAAATGTGGCCAATCAGCCCCAGCATTTT.